This TCR beta chain derives from a study of blood T cell repertoires in COVID-19. Across the study: PBMCs, B-cell-depleted T cells, or T cells provided the cDNA or gDNA that made up the material.

Assay used: immunoSEQ multiplex PCR; TCRdb lists only in-frame clones, some missing. The sample carries over 45,000 clones, 82% recorded once. CDR1 and CDR2 from the germline V gene are SGHTA and FQGNSA. V dropped 3 bases and J dropped 8 bases, with 22 bases sitting between them. The CDR3 has 16 residues. The clonotype originates from a middle-aged man with acute or convalescent COVID-19. J is TRBJ1-2 and V is TRBV7-2, with D perhaps matching TRBD1 (5 bases). Material for sequencing was peripheral blood. The CDR3 region is CASSFRLRRGREGYTF. The CDR3, as DNA: TGTGCCAGCAGCTTTCGTTTGAGGAGGGGTCGGGAAGGCTACACCTTC.